This T cell receptor (beta chain) stems from a study of shared clonotypes between healthy human individuals. Study-level results: Although depth was large, rarefaction showed that sequencing of the sorted subsets was incomplete. Sharing of clonotypes among donors was expected to vary with sequencing depth. With a handful of donors compared, roughly 4.9% of naive CD4 clonotypes were shared. Generally, naive subsets (rather than memory subsets) showed larger estimated richness.

On this clone itself: The antigen is undetermined.

The assay was immunoSEQ multiplex PCR, and TCRdb's table has in-frame clones only and misses some. The table records 1,400,000 or so clones, roughly 98.5% of them present only once. The germline V and J ends were trimmed by 5 bases and 3 bases, with 20 bases remaining between them. CDR1 is SGHAT, CDR2 FQDESV, per germline (reference sequence). This CDR3 is built from 16 residues. Sequenced sample: naive CD4+ T cells sorted from blood. Subset indicated: CD45RA+ positively selected. This TCR was recovered from a man aged 30 to 45 in good health. The chain uses TRBV11-1 and TRBJ2-7, with D tentatively TRBD1 (6 bases). The CDR3 reads CASSAPADSPNYEQYF. CDR3 DNA sequence: TGTGCCAGCAGCGCGCCAGCGGACAGCCCGAACTACGAGCAGTACTTC.